This entry is about one TCR beta chain. The sample originates from a study of blood T cell repertoires in COVID-19. Turning to the study itself: Samples representing acute and convalescent COVID-19 were sourced from the United States, Italy and Spain. In each case, the material was cDNA or gDNA derived from T cells, B-cell-depleted T cells, or PBMCs.

Authors' processing steps: Amplified reference gene primers provided the basis for estimating nucleated cell counts. TCRdb's table, derived via immunoSEQ multiplex PCR, lists solely in-frame clones and lacks some. The V and J calls and the clone size are those of that table, but D and trimming were determined from the DNA. Of some 190,000 clones in the sample, roughly 81% were seen once. Material for sequencing was peripheral blood. This clonotype originated in a woman between 70 and 85 years old with active or convalescent COVID-19.

CDR3 nucleotides: TGTGCCAGCACCGGGAACCCCACCGGGGAGCTGTTTTTT. Protein: CASTGNPTGELFF. This chain connects TRBV25-1 to TRBJ2-2, with D perhaps TRBD2 (5 bases). Germline V gene data show CDR1 as MGHDK and CDR2 as SYGVNS. With 7 bases removed from V and 4 bases from J, the gap between germline ends came to 10 bases. The CDR3 loop spans 13 amino acids.